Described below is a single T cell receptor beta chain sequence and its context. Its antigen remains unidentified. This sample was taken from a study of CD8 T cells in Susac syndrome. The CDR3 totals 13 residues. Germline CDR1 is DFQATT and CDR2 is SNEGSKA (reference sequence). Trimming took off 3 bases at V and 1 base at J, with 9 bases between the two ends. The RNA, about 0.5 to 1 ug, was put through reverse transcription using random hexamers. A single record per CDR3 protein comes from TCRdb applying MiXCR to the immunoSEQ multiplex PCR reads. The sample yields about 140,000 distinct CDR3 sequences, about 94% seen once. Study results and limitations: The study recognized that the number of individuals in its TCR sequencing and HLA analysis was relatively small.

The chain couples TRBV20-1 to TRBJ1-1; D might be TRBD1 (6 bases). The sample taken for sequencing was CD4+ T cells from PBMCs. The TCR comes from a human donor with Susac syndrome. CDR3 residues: CSARETGNTEAFF. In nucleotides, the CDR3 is TGCAGTGCTAGGGAGACAGGGAACACTGAAGCTTTCTTT.